The present TCR beta chain was sequenced within a study of blood T cell repertoires in COVID-19. Assay: immunoSEQ multiplex PCR; the TCRdb copy retains only in-frame clones and omits some. The repertoire includes roughly 200,000 clones, over 75% of them detected once, and 6.2% sits in the top ten. Germline CDR1 reads KGHSH; CDR2 reads LQKENI. V was pared by 2 bases and J by 6 bases, with 8 bases between. The CDR3 extends over 12 amino acids. This clone was recorded once. The chain recombines TRBV18 with TRBJ2-7, with a tentative D call TRBD1 (6 bases). The source is a woman in her thirties or forties who had recovered from COVID-19. The source material was peripheral blood. CDR3 DNA sequence: TGTGCCAGCTCACCAACAGGGATCGAGCAGTACTTC. This sequence encodes CASSPTGIEQYF.